This T cell receptor (beta chain) was identified in a study of shared clonotypes between healthy human individuals. CDR1 is SGHRS, CDR2 YFSETQ, per germline. The CDR3 contains 15 residues. V was clipped by 3 bases and J by 3 bases, with 15 bases between them. Sequencing used immunoSEQ multiplex PCR; TCRdb keeps in-frame clones, though not all of them. The data contain some 1,100,000 clones, 75% to 80% of them seen just once; the ten biggest clones take up more than 0.5%. The sequencing input was memory CD4+ T cells from PBMCs. Subset of the sample: CD45RA-negative fraction. The gene calls are TRBV5-1 and TRBJ1-2; D possibly corresponds to TRBD1 (5 bases). This clonotype originated in a man younger than 35 in good health. Some clones in this sample may be carry-over from other donors' samples. The CDR3 DNA sequence: TGCGCCAGCAGCTCGGAGAGGGGAGTGGACTATGGCTACACCTTC. Its protein product is CASSSERGVDYGYTF.